This TCR beta chain stems from a study of T cell responses to AZD1222 COVID-19 vaccine. Regarding the study as a whole: Nearly half of spike-specific TCRs reportedly target unmutated variant regions. The study found vaccine-associated CD4 TCRs spanning spike, dominant at 160-218 and 743-854. Possibly, clonal diversity was underestimated; donors were largely white British and included more females. Every sample of the repertoires postdated the peak T cell response.

With respect to this clone: Its cognate antigen is unknown.

Germline V lookup: CDR1 MNHEY, CDR2 SVGAGI. The CDR3 is 15 amino acids. V lost 2 bases and J lost 1, with 11 bases in between. Profiling relied on immunoSEQ multiplex PCR, and the TCRdb table lists in-frame clones only, not all of them. The sample has 130,000 to 150,000 clones; about 86% are singletons. Sequenced here: peripheral blood, sampled 28 days after the second AZD1222 dose. The chain uses TRBV6-5 and TRBJ1-1; D possibly corresponds to TRBD1 (5 bases). The clonotype was recovered from an adult who received the AZD1222 COVID-19 vaccine. The CDR3 DNA sequence: TGTGCCAGCAGTTACCCTAAGGGGCAGAACACTGAAGCTTTCTTT. This translates into CASSYPKGQNTEAFF.